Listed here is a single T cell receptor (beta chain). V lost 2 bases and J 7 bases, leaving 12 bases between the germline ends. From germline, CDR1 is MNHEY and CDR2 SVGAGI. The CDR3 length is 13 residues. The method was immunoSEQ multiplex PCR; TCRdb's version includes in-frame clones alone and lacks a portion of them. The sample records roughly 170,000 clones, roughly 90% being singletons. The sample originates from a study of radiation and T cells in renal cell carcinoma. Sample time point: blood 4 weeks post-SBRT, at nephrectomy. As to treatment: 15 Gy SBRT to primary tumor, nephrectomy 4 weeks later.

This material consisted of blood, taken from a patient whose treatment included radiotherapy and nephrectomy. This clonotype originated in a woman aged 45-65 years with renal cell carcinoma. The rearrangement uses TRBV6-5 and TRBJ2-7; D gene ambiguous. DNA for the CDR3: TGTGCCAGCAGTTACCCCGACTCCGTGGAGCAGTACTTC. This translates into CASSYPDSVEQYF.